The sequence of this T cell receptor (beta chain) was determined in a study of cytomegalovirus exposure and HLA in healthy donors. The study, taken as a whole, reports: Researchers catalogued approximately 170 TCR beta chains as cytomegalovirus-associated.

V trimming: 5 bases; J trimming: 0 bases; junction bases outside the gene matches: 6. Germline CDR1 SGHTA, CDR2 FQGTGA. The CDR3 has 15 amino acids. This clone appeared a single time. Its antigen is unidentified. The PCR employed 60 Vbeta primers together with 13 Jbeta primers. The table came from immunoSEQ multiplex PCR; TCRdb's copy has only in-frame clones and leaves some out. In the table there are about 110,000 clones, approximately 80% of which are singletons. The gene calls are TRBV7-3 and TRBJ1-1; 7 bases are shared with TRBD1. The receptor was derived from a man aged 45 to 65 in good health and CMV-seronegative. Sample: PBMCs. The CDR3 DNA follows: TGTGCCAGCAGCCGAGGGGGACAGATGAACACTGAAGCTTTCTTT. This gives the protein CASSRGGQMNTEAFF.